Listed below are T cell receptor beta chains from one sample, sequenced in a study of blood T cell repertoires in COVID-19. Sequenced by immunoSEQ multiplex PCR; TCRdb stores in-frame clones only, minus some. The data show about 170,000 clones, about 86% seen once. The sample taken for sequencing was peripheral blood. The origin of the receptors is a man aged 45-65 years with active or convalescent COVID-19. CDR3s include the opening cysteine and the closing phenylalanine or tryptophan. Each record gives: J gene, clone size, V gene, D gene, CDR3 DNA, CDR3 protein. The D gene is left open where the match is weak. The size entry is marked missing in some rows and otherwise reads once, few, many or a size class.

J: TRBJ1-2; size: -; V: TRBV7-2; D: TRBD1; DNA: TGTGCCAGCAGCTTAGGACAGGGGGCATCTAAGTATGGCTACACCTTC; CDR3: CASSLGQGASKYGYTF
J: TRBJ2-7; size: once; V: TRBV5-4; D: -; DNA: TGTGCCAGCAGCCGGAGTGGCGGTAACTCCTACGAGCAGTACTTC; CDR3: CASSRSGGNSYEQYF
J: TRBJ1-2; size: -; V: TRBV24-1; D: -; DNA: TGTGCCACCAGTGATGCAGGGGCTGCCAGTGGCTACACCTTC; CDR3: CATSDAGAASGYTF
J: TRBJ2-3; size: -; V: TRBV5-1; D: -; DNA: TGCGCCAGCAGCTTGGCCAGCAGGGTACTCTCAGATACGCAGTATTTT; CDR3: CASSLASRVLSDTQYF
J: TRBJ1-5; size: -; V: TRBV7-8; D: -; DNA: TGTGCCAGCAGCTTAGCGGGGGCGCGGTCAGGGCAGCCCCAGCATTTT; CDR3: CASSLAGARSGQPQHF
J: TRBJ2-7; size: -; V: TRBV6-6; D: TRBD1; DNA: TGTGCCAGCAGTTACCGGAGACAGGGGTCCTACGAGCAGTACTTC; CDR3: CASSYRRQGSYEQYF
J: TRBJ2-5; size: -; V: TRBV4-2; D: -; DNA: TGTGCCAGCAGCCAAGATCAGTGGCAACCTCAAGAGACCCAGTACTTC; CDR3: CASSQDQWQPQETQYF
J: TRBJ2-4; size: -; V: TRBV6-4; D: TRBD1; DNA: TGTGCCAGCAGTGTTTCGGGACAGGGGAAACTACTAGCCAAAAACATTCAGTACTTC; CDR3: CASSVSGQGKLLAKNIQYF
J: TRBJ1-5; size: -; V: TRBV6-1; D: -; DNA: TGTGCCAGCAGTGACACAAGGCTGACGGGTCAGCCCCAGCATTTT; CDR3: CASSDTRLTGQPQHF
J: TRBJ2-7; size: -; V: TRBV6-2/TRBV6-3; D: TRBD1; DNA: TGTGCCAGCAGTTTATCGGCTGGGACAGTCCACGAGCAGTACTTC; CDR3: CASSLSAGTVHEQYF
J: TRBJ2-3; size: -; V: TRBV18; D: TRBD1; DNA: TGTGCCAGCTCACCCGGACAGGGGGCACCTCACACAGATACGCAGTATTTT; CDR3: CASSPGQGAPHTDTQYF
J: TRBJ1-4; size: -; V: TRBV19; D: -; DNA: TGTGCCAGTAGTACCAGAGGTCGGCATGAAAAACTGTTTTTT; CDR3: CASSTRGRHEKLFF
J: TRBJ2-1; size: -; V: TRBV29-1; D: -; DNA: TGCAGCGTTGAGGACTCGTCCTACAATGAGCAGTTCTTC; CDR3: CSVEDSSYNEQFF
J: TRBJ1-2; size: -; V: TRBV3-1/TRBV3-2; D: TRBD1; DNA: TGTGCCAGCAGCCAAGTGGCAGGGGGCAACTATGGCTACACCTTC; CDR3: CASSQVAGGNYGYTF
J: TRBJ2-7; size: once; V: TRBV19; D: TRBD2; DNA: TGTGCCAGTAGTATTTTTGCGGGGGGGCCGGACGAGCAGTACTTC; CDR3: CASSIFAGGPDEQYF